This T cell receptor (beta chain) was observed in a study of T cells in women clearing cervical HPV infection. CDR1 and CDR2 (germline): LNHDA, SQIVND (reference sequence). CDR3 length: 16 residues. Trimming shortened V by 5 bases and J by 0 bases, and 15 bases separated the two germline ends. Each participant carried one incident cervical HPV16 infection only. Findings of the study overall: CIN3+ cases had significantly higher TCR repertoire richness than controls, but evenness did not differ.

On this clone: Its matching antigen is unknown. The read ends 3 residues before the CDR3 terminus; that terminus is restored from the germline J gene.

Average input was about 1,200 ng genomic DNA for immunoSEQ TCR beta CDR3 amplification. Using immunoSEQ multiplex PCR, the repertoire was profiled, and TCRdb retains in-frame clones only, with some absent. This table holds under 50,000 clones. This rearrangement joins TRBV19 to TRBJ2-3; tentative D call: TRBD2 (5 bases). Sample: blood buffy coat. The TCR comes from a woman aged 18-70 years with a cervical HPV16 infection that either progressed to CIN3+ or cleared (not recorded which). The covered CDR3 bases are TGTGCCAGTAGTTTCCCGGACTTGGAAAGCACAGATACG. This gives the protein CASSFPDLESTDT. The full-length CDR3 reads as CASSFPDLESTDTQYF.